This T cell receptor beta chain was identified in a study of shared clonotypes between healthy human individuals. Study overall: Sampling drew on donors who were a couple of women and a few men aged 18 to 49. Study results and caveats: Generation probability values for non-shared clonotypes were lower than those for clonotypes shared by all four donors.

V trimming: 2 bases; J trimming: 5 bases; junction bases outside the gene matches: 4. Germline CDR1 SGHTA, CDR2 FQGNSA. There are 15 residues in the CDR3. Concerning this clone: Its specificity is unknown.

Assay used: immunoSEQ multiplex PCR; TCRdb lists only in-frame clones, some missing. The sample carries roughly 2,500,000 clones, 80% to 95% recorded once. The sample consisted of naive CD4+ T cells from PBMCs. Subset described: CD45RA+ positively selected. The receptor comes from a young man in good health. Some clones in this sample may be carry-over from other donors' samples. The chain combines TRBV7-2 with TRBJ2-3; TRBD1 matches 10 bases. The CDR3 coding sequence is TGTGCCAGCAGCTTAAGGACAGGGGGGGAAGATACGCAGTATTTT. Its translation is CASSLRTGGEDTQYF. Based on the CDR3 plus reference TRBV7-2 and TRBJ2-3, the full variable domain is GAGVSQSPSNKVTEKGKDVELRCDPISGHTALYWYRQSLGQGLEFLIYFQGNSAPDKSGLPSDRFSAERTGGSVSTLTIQRTQQEDSAVYLCASSLRTGGEDTQYFGPGTRLTVL.